This T cell receptor (beta chain) came from a study of regulatory T cells in long-lasting Graves disease (TCRdb year 2021). For the study in its entirety: Antithyroid drugs had been taken for less than 3 months by newly diagnosed Graves' disease patients. The study was registered as a clinical trial and conducted in China. TCR sequencing covered some 13 persistent and some 20 newly diagnosed Graves' disease patients, around 35 samples in total. Patients with persistent Graves' disease were compared with patients with newly diagnosed Graves' disease using TCR sequencing and RNA sequencing of peripheral blood. The study at large found these results: Persistent patients shared more public clonotypes among themselves (around 3,000) than newly diagnosed patients did (about 970). Compared with newly diagnosed patients, patients with persistent Graves' disease had lower TCR Shannon entropy and fewer highly expanded clones, which suggests clonal expansion. TRBV28, TRBJ1-2 and TRBJ2-5 were preferentially used in persistent disease, while TRBV20-1 and TRBJ2-1 were favored in newly diagnosed disease. Sequencing and analysis were restricted to the TCR beta chain. The authors acknowledged the small sample size as a limitation that may reduce accuracy. Peripheral blood alone was examined, since thyroid tissue, which constituted the primary lesion, could not be accessed.

This clonotype has a count of ten or more. The target of this receptor is not known. Per-base quality was not reported, and no clone a single base away is much larger than it. Germline trimming amounts to 6 bases on V and 0 bases on J, with 4 as the count of junction bases outside the gene matches. Inclusive of the bounding cysteine and phenylalanine, the CDR3 is 14 residues long. Just the 42-base CDR3 DNA is kept, in frame starting at base 1. Preparation of the library involved multiplex PCR. The sequencer was an Illumina HiSeq 4000. TCR beta libraries were built with iRepertoire HTBI primers and Arm-PCR amplification of CDR3 regions. Gel purification was performed on PCR products prior to sequencing. In the authors' own workflow: Gene usage analysis of CDR3 amino acid clonotypes relied on the roughly 58 TRBV and 13 to 15 TRBJ segments identified across samples. COPE and FqMerger were used to merge the filtered high-quality paired reads into contigs. BLAST was used to align contigs to IMGT TRBV, TRBD and TRBJ reference genes, with CDR3 defined following IMGT. Highly expanded clones were defined as clonotypes with a frequency above 0.1%. Repertoire diversity was measured by Shannon entropy, and V-J evenness by the Gini coefficient. A clonotype was considered public if more than one individual shared it. Using fastp at Q25 and MiXCR, TCRdb reprocessed the public reads and kept productive beta chains. Entries that share a CDR3 protein sequence are merged under the most common genes and DNA. The V and J calls were not made by the authors but by TCRdb's processing. A total of a few hundred thousand distinct CDR3 sequences appear in this sample, around 19% of them only once. Of the sample, about 20% falls within the top ten clones.

Interpreted using the paper, the time point label stands for: newly diagnosed GD, antithyroid drugs for less than 3 months. For both TCR sequencing and RNA sequencing, RNA was extracted from PBMCs in TRIzol. Graves' disease was diagnosed according to American Thyroid Association guidelines. Patients were recruited from an endocrinology department in Xi'an, China. Each patient gave approximately 9 milliliters of peripheral blood, collected in an EDTA anticoagulant tube. Ficoll Paque Plus density gradient separation was used to isolate PBMCs, and no additional T cell sorting was done. An Agilent 2100 Bioanalyzer and agarose gel were used to assess RNA quality, and a NanoDrop 2000 was used to measure RNA concentration.

This chain is built from TRBV12-3 or TRBV12-4 and TRBJ1-2, with TRBD1 matching 7 junction bases. The source is a female donor with Graves disease. Material: peripheral blood mononuclear cells (PBMCs), obtained at new diagnosis, from a patient treated with antithyroid drugs. The CDR3 is CASSLGQPNYGYTF. The DNA sequence is given as TGTGCCAGCAGCTTGGGACAGCCTAACTATGGCTACACCTTC.